The 10 T cell receptor beta chains below were found in one sample sequenced in a study of OX40 agonist ivuxolimab in advanced cancers. Generated by immunoSEQ multiplex PCR, the TCRdb table keeps only in-frame clones and is missing some. The table includes approximately 130,000 clones, 90% detected once. The sample was CD4+ or CD8+ T cells sorted from blood, taken in a trial of the OX40 agonist ivuxolimab. Receptors were obtained from an adult with an advanced solid tumor such as melanoma, head and neck, liver or kidney cancer.

DNA for the CDR3: TGTGCCAGCTCACGTGGACAGGACTATGGCTACACCTTC. Residues: CASSRGQDYGYTF. The chain has TRBV18 and TRBJ1-2; 7 bases map to TRBD1. The germline gives CDR1 KGHSH, CDR2 LQKENI. The CDR3 contains 13 residues. V trimming: 4 bases; J trimming: 3 bases; junction bases outside the gene matches: 2.

This chain joins TRBV10-3 and TRBJ1-2, with D possibly TRBD1 on 5 matching bases. This CDR3 contains 15 residues. Trimming left V 3 bases short and J 8 bases short, with 19 bases between. The V gene's germline CDR1 is ENHRY and CDR2 SYGVKD. This CDR3 reads CAISENVGDKKGYTF. CDR3 nucleotide sequence: TGTGCCATCAGTGAAAATGTGGGGGATAAAAAAGGCTACACCTTC.

The chain has TRBV5-1 and TRBJ2-7, with a weak D call TRBD1 (6 bases). V lost 4 bases, J lost 3 bases, and 17 bases lay in between. Germline V gives CDR1 SGHRS, CDR2 YFSETQ. The CDR3 extends over 15 amino acids. The CDR3 is CASSDGRGINYEQYF. DNA of the CDR3: TGCGCCAGCAGCGACGGCAGGGGAATCAACTACGAGCAGTACTTC.

For the CDR3, the DNA is TGTGCCAGCAGATTACAGGGGGCGAAGACTGAAGCTTTCTTT. It translates to CASRLQGAKTEAFF. The chain recombines TRBV5-6 with TRBJ1-1; 9 bases agree with TRBD1. The CDR3 spans 14 residues. The V segment lost 5 bases and the J segment 5 bases; nucleotides outside the gene matches: 7. Germline CDR1 reads SGHDT; CDR2 reads YYEEEE.

This chain joins TRBV4-2 and TRBJ2-2; D call uncertain. Trimming left V 0 bases short and J 3 bases short, with 11 bases between. CDR3 length: 16 amino acids. Looked up from germline, CDR1 is LGHNA and CDR2 is YNFKEQ. This CDR3 reads CASSQESPEHTGELFF. The CDR3 DNA sequence: TGTGCCAGCAGCCAAGAGTCGCCTGAACACACCGGGGAGCTGTTTTTT.

The V call is TRBV11-3, the J call TRBJ1-1; TRBD1 agrees at 11 bases. CDR3 size: 15 residues. With V trimmed by 5 bases and J by 4 bases, 6 bases remained unmatched. Germline loops: CDR1 SGHNT, CDR2 YENEEA. CDR3 in DNA: TGTGCCAGCAGCCAATCCGGGACAGGGGGCACTGAAGCTTTCTTT. Amino acid sequence: CASSQSGTGGTEAFF.

The chain uses TRBV27 and TRBJ1-4; 10 bases align to TRBD1. This CDR3 spans 15 amino acids. The J segment lost 5 bases and the V segment lost 3 bases, leaving 3 bases of the junction unmatched. Germline values: CDR1 MNHEY, CDR2 SMNVEV (reference sequence). The CDR3 coding sequence is TGTGCCAGCAGTTTTGTGGGACAGGGGAATGAAAAACTGTTTTTT. Residues: CASSFVGQGNEKLFF.

This clone occurred once. The chain joins TRBV10-3 to TRBJ2-2, with 11 bases matching TRBD2. Germline CDR1 is ENHRY and CDR2 is SYGVKD. The ends lost 2 bases at V and 1 base at J; junction bases unmatched: 6. This CDR3 spans 18 amino acids. In nucleotides, the CDR3 is TGTGCCATCAGTGAGCCTCTAGCGGGAGGAAGGAACACCGGGGAGCTGTTTTTT. It translates to CAISEPLAGGRNTGELFF.

This rearrangement joins TRBV2 to TRBJ1-2, with D hard to call. Trimming took off 4 bases at V and 5 bases at J, with 8 bases between the two ends. The CDR3 loop spans 12 amino acids. CDR1 SNHLY and CDR2 FYNNEI come from the germline V gene. CDR3: CASSVAEYGYTF. The CDR3 bases are TGTGCCAGCAGTGTTGCGGAGTATGGCTACACCTTC.

This clone came up once. This chain links TRBV4-1 with TRBJ2-7; TRBD1 agrees at 7 bases. This CDR3 region has 14 residues. Per germline, CDR1 MGHRA and CDR2 YSYEKL. V dropped 9 bases and J dropped 2; count of bases not matched to a gene: 10. Here the CDR3 reads CASQPPGQTYEQYF. Written as DNA, the CDR3 is TGCGCCAGTCAACCCCCGGGACAGACCTACGAGCAGTACTTC.